A single sample gave rise to the 3 T cell receptor beta chains below, sequenced in a study of cytomegalovirus exposure and HLA in healthy donors. Primers included in the PCR were 60 Vbeta and 13 Jbeta primers. Assay: immunoSEQ multiplex PCR; the TCRdb copy retains only in-frame clones and omits some. Found here are around 70,000 clones, about four fifths of them singletons; the top ten hold 8% to 10%. The specimen was PBMCs. These receptors were taken from a woman between 40 and 50 years old in good health and CMV-seropositive.

This sequence joins TRBV28 and TRBJ1-5, with 11 bases identical to TRBD1. The CDR3 contains 15 residues. Germline V gene sequence: CDR1 MDHEN, CDR2 SYDVKM. Trimming took 6 bases from V and 4 from J; bases not matched to a gene: 5. The CDR3 protein is CASSGQGATNQPQHF. CDR3 in DNA: TGTGCCAGCAGCGGACAGGGGGCTACAAATCAGCCCCAGCATTTT.

The chain is built from TRBV10-3 and TRBJ2-3; perhaps TRBD2 as D (9 bases). Germline V gene sequence: CDR1 ENHRY, CDR2 SYGVKD. The CDR3 totals 17 residues. V lost 4 bases and J 5 bases, leaving 22 bases between the germline ends. CDR3 nucleotides: TGTGCCATCAGTGCCCCCCAGGGGGCGGGGGGGAGAGATACGCAGTATTTT. Protein sequence: CAISAPQGAGGRDTQYF.

The chain links TRBV10-3 to TRBJ1-1, with D tentatively TRBD1 (5 bases). The V end was cut by 3 bases, the J end by 1 base, with 12 bases between. The germline V gene has CDR1 ENHRY and CDR2 SYGVKD. The CDR3 covers 15 residues. For the CDR3, the DNA is TGTGCCATCAGTGATCCCCACAGGCGGAACACTGAAGCTTTCTTT. It encodes CAISDPHRRNTEAFF.